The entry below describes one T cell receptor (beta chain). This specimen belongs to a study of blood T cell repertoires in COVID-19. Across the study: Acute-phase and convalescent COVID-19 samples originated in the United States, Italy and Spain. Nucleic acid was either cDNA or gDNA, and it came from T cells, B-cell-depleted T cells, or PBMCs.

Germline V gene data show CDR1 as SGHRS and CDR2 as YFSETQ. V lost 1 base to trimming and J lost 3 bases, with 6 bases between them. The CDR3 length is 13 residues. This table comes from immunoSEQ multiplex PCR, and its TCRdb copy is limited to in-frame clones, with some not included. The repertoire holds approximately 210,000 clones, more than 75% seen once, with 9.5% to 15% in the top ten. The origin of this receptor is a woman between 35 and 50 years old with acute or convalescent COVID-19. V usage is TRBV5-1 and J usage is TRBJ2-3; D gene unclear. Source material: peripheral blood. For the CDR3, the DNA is TGCGCCAGCAGCTTGTCGGTAACAGATACGCAGTATTTT. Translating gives CASSLSVTDTQYF.